A selection of T cell receptor beta chains follows, all from one sample in a study of blood T cell repertoires in COVID-19. Using immunoSEQ multiplex PCR, the repertoire was profiled, and TCRdb retains in-frame clones only, with some absent. The sample shows 63,000 or so clones, 86% of them seen only once. Sequencing used peripheral blood. Every receptor here comes from a man aged 70-80 years with active COVID-19. Each CDR3 is given with its conserved first and last residue. Fields, in order: D gene, V gene, J gene, clone size, CDR3 DNA, CDR3 protein. D genes are given only for firm matches. Clone size appears in some rows only: once, few, many, or a class for an expanded clone.

D: TRBD2; V: TRBV7-2; J: TRBJ2-1; size: .; DNA: TGTGCCAGCGGCGAAAGCGGGAGAGGAGGTGAGCAGTTCTTC; CDR3: CASGESGRGGEQFF
D: .; V: TRBV7-2; J: TRBJ1-5; size: .; DNA: TGTGCCAGCAGCCCCCGGGGGGGGTGGGATCAGCCCCAGCATTTT; CDR3: CASSPRGGWDQPQHF
D: .; V: TRBV7-2; J: TRBJ1-2; size: .; DNA: TGTGCCAGCAGCTTAGCGCAAATGGAGGGAGGCTACACCTTC; CDR3: CASSLAQMEGGYTF
D: .; V: TRBV10-1; J: TRBJ2-7; size: .; DNA: TGCGCCAGCAGTGGGGGGGGGCAGCAGTACTTC; CDR3: CASSGGGQQYF
D: TRBD1; V: TRBV4-1; J: TRBJ2-1; size: .; DNA: TGCGCCAGCAGCCCCCTCCCCAAACAGGGGCTCGTGATTCATGGCTCCTACAATGAGCAGTTCTTC; CDR3: CASSPLPKQGLVIHGSYNEQFF
D: TRBD2; V: TRBV6-4; J: TRBJ2-2; size: .; DNA: TGTGCCAGCAGCGCGTTTCAGGGACTAGGCGGGGAGCTGTTTTTT; CDR3: CASSAFQGLGGELFF
D: TRBD2; V: TRBV4-2; J: TRBJ2-1; size: .; DNA: TGTGCCAGCAGCCAAGTGTCTGGTCTAGCGGGCGAATACAATGAGCAGTTCTTC; CDR3: CASSQVSGLAGEYNEQFF
D: .; V: TRBV5-1; J: TRBJ1-4; size: few; DNA: TGCGCCAGCAGCTTGGGGGCAGGGTTTGAAAAACTGTTTTTT; CDR3: CASSLGAGFEKLFF
D: .; V: TRBV11-3; J: TRBJ2-1; size: .; DNA: TGTGCCAGCAGCTTAGGGGCACAGGGTCCCCTTTACTACAATGAGCAGTTCTTC; CDR3: CASSLGAQGPLYYNEQFF
D: TRBD2; V: TRBV5-4; J: TRBJ2-7; size: once; DNA: TGTGCCAGCAGCTTGGGGCTAGCGGGAGGTCGCGACGAGCAGTACTTC; CDR3: CASSLGLAGGRDEQYF
D: .; V: TRBV15; J: TRBJ1-3; size: .; DNA: TGTGCCACCAGCAGCGCCCGGACAGTCGGAAACACCATATATTTT; CDR3: CATSSARTVGNTIYF
D: .; V: TRBV4-3; J: TRBJ1-2; size: .; DNA: TGCGCCAGCAGCCAAGGCAGTTCGAACTATGGCTACACCTTC; CDR3: CASSQGSSNYGYTF
D: TRBD2; V: TRBV19; J: TRBJ2-1; size: .; DNA: TGTGCCAGTAGTGCCCAAAAAACTAGCGGCCCTTACAATGAGCAGTTCTTC; CDR3: CASSAQKTSGPYNEQFF
D: TRBD2; V: TRBV7-2; J: TRBJ2-5; size: .; DNA: TGTGCCAGCAGCACCCGACTAGCGGGGGGCCTGACCCAGTACTTC; CDR3: CASSTRLAGGLTQYF
D: TRBD2; V: TRBV15; J: TRBJ2-3; size: .; DNA: TGTGCCACCAGCAGAGACCGGGGACTAGCGGTCACAGATACGCAGTATTTT; CDR3: CATSRDRGLAVTDTQYF
D: TRBD1; V: TRBV6-1; J: TRBJ1-4; size: .; DNA: TGTGCCAGCAGTGAAGCGGGCAGGGGGAGTGAAAAACTGTTTTTT; CDR3: CASSEAGRGSEKLFF
D: .; V: TRBV28; J: TRBJ2-7; size: .; DNA: TGTGCCAGCAGTGGATCGGTGCGGGGCTACGAGCAGTACTTC; CDR3: CASSGSVRGYEQYF
D: TRBD1; V: TRBV28; J: TRBJ1-2; size: .; DNA: TGTGCCAGCAGCCCAGGGGGGACTAACTATGGCTACACCTTC; CDR3: CASSPGGTNYGYTF
D: TRBD1; V: TRBV27; J: TRBJ1-4; size: .; DNA: TGTGCCAGCAGTTTAGTCCGGGACAGTAATGAAAAACTGTTTTTT; CDR3: CASSLVRDSNEKLFF
D: TRBD1; V: TRBV18; J: TRBJ2-7; size: once; DNA: TGTGCCAGCTCCCGGGGGACAGGGGCTTACGAGCAGTACTTC; CDR3: CASSRGTGAYEQYF
D: TRBD2; V: TRBV7-6; J: TRBJ2-3; size: .; DNA: TGTGCCAGCAGCTTCGGCCTCCGTGAAGCGGGACGGGCAGATACGCAGTATTTT; CDR3: CASSFGLREAGRADTQYF
D: .; V: TRBV14; J: TRBJ2-3; size: once; DNA: TGTGCCAGCAGCCAGTCGGAGGCAGATACGCAGTATTTT; CDR3: CASSQSEADTQYF
D: TRBD1; V: TRBV18; J: TRBJ1-5; size: .; DNA: TGTGCCAGCTCCCCACAGGGGGCCGGGCAGCCCCAGCATTTT; CDR3: CASSPQGAGQPQHF
D: .; V: TRBV21-1; J: TRBJ2-4; size: .; DNA: TGTGCCAGCAGCAAAGCGCTGGGCGGGTGGCCTAAAAACATTCAGTACTTC; CDR3: CASSKALGGWPKNIQYF
D: TRBD1; V: TRBV5-6; J: TRBJ1-6; size: .; DNA: TGTGCCAGCAGCCCCCCGGGACAGTATTCACCCCTCCACTTT; CDR3: CASSPPGQYSPLHF
D: TRBD2; V: TRBV29-1; J: TRBJ2-7; size: .; DNA: TGCAGCGTTGAAAGCCCCAGCGGGAGTGTCGACGAGCAGTACTTC; CDR3: CSVESPSGSVDEQYF
D: TRBD2; V: TRBV5-4; J: TRBJ2-2; size: .; DNA: TGTGCCAGCAGTCCACTAGCGGGAGGTGGGGTCGGGGAGCTGTTTTTT; CDR3: CASSPLAGGGVGELFF
D: TRBD1; V: TRBV28; J: TRBJ2-7; size: .; DNA: TGTGCCAGCAGTTCGGACAGGGGGCAGGGGGAGCAGTACTTC; CDR3: CASSSDRGQGEQYF
D: .; V: TRBV19; J: TRBJ1-1; size: .; DNA: TGTGCCAGTAGTCGGGGGGGCAGCCTGAACACTGAAGCTTTCTTT; CDR3: CASSRGGSLNTEAFF
D: TRBD1; V: TRBV6-6; J: TRBJ2-7; size: once; DNA: TGTGCCAGCAGTTACCCGGGACAGGGATCCGACGAGCAGTACTTC; CDR3: CASSYPGQGSDEQYF
D: .; V: TRBV14; J: TRBJ2-5; size: .; DNA: TGTGCCAGCAGCCAAGGGGCCGAGTACCAAGAGACCCAGTACTTC; CDR3: CASSQGAEYQETQYF
D: .; V: TRBV10-3; J: TRBJ1-3; size: .; DNA: TGTGCCATCAGTGAGTCCTGGGGGGGAAACTCTGGAAACACCATATATTTT; CDR3: CAISESWGGNSGNTIYF
D: .; V: TRBV5-1; J: TRBJ1-2; size: .; DNA: TGCGCCAGCAGCCCAGGACAGACCAACTATGGCTACACCTTC; CDR3: CASSPGQTNYGYTF
D: TRBD2; V: TRBV5-1; J: TRBJ2-2; size: .; DNA: TGCGCCAGCAGCTTGGCCGGGGGGACCGGGGAGCTGTTTTTT; CDR3: CASSLAGGTGELFF
D: TRBD2; V: TRBV11-3; J: TRBJ2-3; size: few; DNA: TGTGCCAGCAGCCCCCTAGCGGGAGGGCCTAGCACAGATACGCAGTATTTT; CDR3: CASSPLAGGPSTDTQYF
D: .; V: TRBV28; J: TRBJ2-4; size: once; DNA: TGTGCCAGCAGTGAGGCAGGGGTAATAGACATTCAGTACTTC; CDR3: CASSEAGVIDIQYF
D: .; V: TRBV18; J: TRBJ2-3; size: few; DNA: TGTGCCAGCTCACGGGCGGCCCATCGGGGGGATACGCAGTATTTT; CDR3: CASSRAAHRGDTQYF
D: TRBD1; V: TRBV18; J: TRBJ2-7; size: .; DNA: TGTGCCAGCTCCCCCTCCGCGGCAGGGGGCGCGTACGAGCAGTACTTC; CDR3: CASSPSAAGGAYEQYF
D: .; V: TRBV6-5; J: TRBJ1-5; size: .; DNA: TGTGCCAGCGGGGGCAGTAGCAATCAGCCCCAGCATTTT; CDR3: CASGGSSNQPQHF
D: .; V: TRBV6-6; J: TRBJ2-1; size: .; DNA: TGTGCCAGCAGTCAACGGGACTCCTTTTCCGCCTACAATGAGCAGTTCTTC; CDR3: CASSQRDSFSAYNEQFF
D: .; V: TRBV6-1; J: TRBJ2-3; size: .; DNA: TGTGCCAGCAGTGCCCGCATGACGGGTAATTCAGATACGCAGTATTTT; CDR3: CASSARMTGNSDTQYF
D: .; V: TRBV7-6; J: TRBJ2-7; size: .; DNA: TGTGCCAGCAGCCCAGCGGGCGGGACCAGGCGCGAGCAGTACTTC; CDR3: CASSPAGGTRREQYF
D: TRBD2; V: TRBV10-3; J: TRBJ2-5; size: .; DNA: TGTGCCACCCGACTAGCGGGAGGCCAAGAGACCCAGTACTTC; CDR3: CATRLAGGQETQYF
D: TRBD1; V: TRBV6-5; J: TRBJ1-6; size: .; DNA: TGTGCCAGCAGCGGGAGGGGACAGGGGGATTCACCCCTCCACTTT; CDR3: CASSGRGQGDSPLHF
D: TRBD2; V: TRBV7-8; J: TRBJ2-3; size: .; DNA: TGTGCCAGCAGCTTAGCGGGCCCGACTAGCGCCAGCACAGATACGCAGTATTTT; CDR3: CASSLAGPTSASTDTQYF
D: .; V: TRBV11-2; J: TRBJ1-4; size: .; DNA: TGTGCCAGCAGCCCCCGCCCGGGCGGGGAACTGTTTTTT; CDR3: CASSPRPGGELFF
D: .; V: TRBV7-2; J: TRBJ2-3; size: .; DNA: TGTGCCAGCAAGGTTGCGGCCACAGATACGCAGTATTTT; CDR3: CASKVAATDTQYF
D: TRBD1; V: TRBV19; J: TRBJ1-5; size: once; DNA: TGTGCCAGTAGTATAGATCGCCCAGACAGGGGCCAGCCCCAGCATTTT; CDR3: CASSIDRPDRGQPQHF
D: TRBD2; V: TRBV3-1/TRBV3-2; J: TRBJ2-1; size: .; DNA: TGTGCCAGCAGCCAAGGGGGGGTCCCGGCGGGAGTAGCCTACAATGAGCAGTTCTTC; CDR3: CASSQGGVPAGVAYNEQFF
D: TRBD2; V: TRBV5-1; J: TRBJ2-3; size: .; DNA: TGCGCCAGCAGCTTGGAGGGACTAGCGGGGGCCACAGATACGCAGTATTTT; CDR3: CASSLEGLAGATDTQYF
D: TRBD2; V: TRBV11-2; J: TRBJ2-3; size: .; DNA: TGTGCCAGCAGCTTAGTGTCAGCGGGAGGGCAAGATACGCAGTATTTT; CDR3: CASSLVSAGGQDTQYF
D: TRBD2; V: TRBV9; J: TRBJ2-5; size: .; DNA: TGTGCCAGCAGCGTAGCGGGACTAGCGGGGGGACAAGAGACCCAGTACTTC; CDR3: CASSVAGLAGGQETQYF